The clone carrying this T cell receptor beta chain was seen many times. These data come from a study of blood T cell repertoires in COVID-19. At the level of the study: Some COVID-19 samples were acute and others convalescent; all came from the United States, Italy and Spain. PBMCs, B-cell-depleted T cells, or T cells provided the cDNA or gDNA that made up the material.

Libraries were prepared by immunoSEQ multiplex PCR; TCRdb keeps only in-frame clonotypes and omits some of them. The table shows 200,000 to 250,000 clones, with 75% to 90% occurring only once. The CDR3 is 18 amino acids. Trimming cost V 4 bases and J 2 bases, with 21 bases left between them. The germline gives CDR1 LGHDT, CDR2 YNNKEL (reference sequence). The material sequenced was PBMCs or T cells enriched from blood (not recorded which). The TCR comes from a woman under 30 in a cohort exposed to, infected with or recovered from COVID-19 (not recorded which). This chain joins TRBV3-1 (or the pseudogene TRBV3-2) and TRBJ1-3; tentatively, D is TRBD1 (6 bases). The CDR3 loop is CASSRGSDPGGPGNTIYF. The CDR3 DNA reads TGTGCCAGCAGCCGGGGGAGCGATCCGGGGGGCCCTGGAAACACCATATATTTT.